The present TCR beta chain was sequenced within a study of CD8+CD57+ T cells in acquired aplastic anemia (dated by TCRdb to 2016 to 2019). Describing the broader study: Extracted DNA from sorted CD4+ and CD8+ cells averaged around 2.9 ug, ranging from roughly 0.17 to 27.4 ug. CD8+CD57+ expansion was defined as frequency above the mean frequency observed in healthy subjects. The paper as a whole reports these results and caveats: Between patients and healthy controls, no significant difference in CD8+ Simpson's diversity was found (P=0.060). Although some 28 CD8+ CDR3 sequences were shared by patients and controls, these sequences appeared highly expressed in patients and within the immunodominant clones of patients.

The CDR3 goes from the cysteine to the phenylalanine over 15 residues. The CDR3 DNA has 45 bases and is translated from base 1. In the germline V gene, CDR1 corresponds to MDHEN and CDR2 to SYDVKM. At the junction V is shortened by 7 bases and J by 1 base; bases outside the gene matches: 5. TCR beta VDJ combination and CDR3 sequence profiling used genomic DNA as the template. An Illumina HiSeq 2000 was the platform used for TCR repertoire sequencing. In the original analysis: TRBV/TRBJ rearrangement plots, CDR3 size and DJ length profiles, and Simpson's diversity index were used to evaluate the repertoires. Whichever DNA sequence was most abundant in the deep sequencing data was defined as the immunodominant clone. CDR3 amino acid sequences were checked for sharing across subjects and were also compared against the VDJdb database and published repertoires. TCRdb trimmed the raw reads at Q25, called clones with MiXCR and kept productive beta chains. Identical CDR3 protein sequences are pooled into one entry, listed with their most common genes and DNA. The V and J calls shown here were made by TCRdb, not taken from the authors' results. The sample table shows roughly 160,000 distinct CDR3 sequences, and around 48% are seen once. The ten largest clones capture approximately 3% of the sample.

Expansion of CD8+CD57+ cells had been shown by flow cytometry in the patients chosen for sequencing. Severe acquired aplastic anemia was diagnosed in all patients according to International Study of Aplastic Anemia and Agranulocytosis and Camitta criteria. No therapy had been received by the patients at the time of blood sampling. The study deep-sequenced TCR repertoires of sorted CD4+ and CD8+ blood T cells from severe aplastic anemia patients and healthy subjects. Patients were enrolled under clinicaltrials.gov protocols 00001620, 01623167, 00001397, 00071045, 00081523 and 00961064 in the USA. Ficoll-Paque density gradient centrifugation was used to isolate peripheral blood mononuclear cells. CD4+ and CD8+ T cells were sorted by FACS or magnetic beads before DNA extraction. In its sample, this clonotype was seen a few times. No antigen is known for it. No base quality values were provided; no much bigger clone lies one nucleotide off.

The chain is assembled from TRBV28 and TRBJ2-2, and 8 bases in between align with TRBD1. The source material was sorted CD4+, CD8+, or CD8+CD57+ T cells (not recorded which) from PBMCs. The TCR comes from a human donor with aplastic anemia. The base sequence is TGTGCCAGCACTCCTGGGACAGGGAACACCGGGGAGCTGTTTTTT. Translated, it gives CASTPGTGNTGELFF.